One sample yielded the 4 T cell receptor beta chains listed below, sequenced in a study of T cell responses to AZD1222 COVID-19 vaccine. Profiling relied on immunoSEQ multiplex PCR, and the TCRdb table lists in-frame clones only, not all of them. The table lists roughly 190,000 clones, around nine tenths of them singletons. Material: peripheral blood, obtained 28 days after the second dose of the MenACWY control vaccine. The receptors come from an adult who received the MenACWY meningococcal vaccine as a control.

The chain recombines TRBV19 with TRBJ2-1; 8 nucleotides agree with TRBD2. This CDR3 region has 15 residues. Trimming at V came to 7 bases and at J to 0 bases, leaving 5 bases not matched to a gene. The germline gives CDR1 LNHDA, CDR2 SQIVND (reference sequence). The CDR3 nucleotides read TGTGCCAGTACCACGAGCGGGAGCTCCTACAATGAGCAGTTCTTC. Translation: CASTTSGSSYNEQFF. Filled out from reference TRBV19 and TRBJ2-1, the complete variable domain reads DGGITQSPKYLFRKEGQNVTLSCEQNLNHDAMYWYRQDPGQGLRLIYYSQIVNDFQKGDIAEGYSVSREKKESFPLTVTSAQKNPTAFYLCASTTSGSSYNEQFFGPGTRLTVL.

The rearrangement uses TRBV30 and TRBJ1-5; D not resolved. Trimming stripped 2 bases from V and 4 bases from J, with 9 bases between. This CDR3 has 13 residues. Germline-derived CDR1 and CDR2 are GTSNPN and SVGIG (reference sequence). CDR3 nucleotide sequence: TGTGCCTGGAGTAACCTGGGAAATCAGCCCCAGCATTTT. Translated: CAWSNLGNQPQHF.

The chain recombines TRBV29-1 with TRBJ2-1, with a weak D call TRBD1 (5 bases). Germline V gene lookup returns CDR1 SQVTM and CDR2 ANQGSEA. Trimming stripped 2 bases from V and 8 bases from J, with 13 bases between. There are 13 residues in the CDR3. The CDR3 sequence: CSVETGIVDEQFF. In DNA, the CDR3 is TGCAGCGTTGAAACAGGTATTGTCGATGAGCAGTTCTTC.

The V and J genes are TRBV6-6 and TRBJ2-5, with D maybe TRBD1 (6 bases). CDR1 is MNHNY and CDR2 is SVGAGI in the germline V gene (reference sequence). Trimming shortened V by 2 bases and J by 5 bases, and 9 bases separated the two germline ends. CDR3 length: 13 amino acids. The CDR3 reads CASSYDRRETQYF. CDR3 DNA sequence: TGTGCCAGCAGTTACGACAGGAGGGAGACCCAGTACTTC.